One and the same sample provided the 14 T cell receptor beta chains below, sequenced in a study of monozygotic twins with inflammatory bowel disease. Reanalyzing the 5' RACE reads, TCRdb keeps one entry per CDR3 protein, without DNA. This sample's clone table lists 88,000 or so distinct CDR3 sequences. Sequencing was done on a sample of blood. The receptor source for this set is a human donor with ulcerative colitis or Crohn's disease, or a healthy co-twin of an affected twin (not recorded which).

The V gene is TRBV15, the J gene TRBJ1-3. The CDR3 consists of 16 residues. The germline V gene has CDR1 LNHNV and CDR2 YYDKDF (reference sequence). CDR3 protein: CATSRAIGETGNTIYF.

This chain uses TRBV10-2 with TRBJ2-7; the TCRdb call, TRBD2, lacks DNA for checking. CDR3 length equals 16 residues. Germline-derived CDR1 and CDR2 are WSHSY and SAAADI. CDR3 sequence reads: CASSDLLIGVRYEQYF.

This chain joins TRBV5-1 and TRBJ2-7; TCRdb calls TRBD2, which cannot be checked without DNA. The CDR3 loop spans 15 amino acids. Germline CDR1 and CDR2: SGHRS and YFSETQ. The CDR3: CASSLDVGGNYEQYF.

The chain uses TRBV2 and TRBJ1-5; the TRBD1 assignment by TCRdb is unverifiable without DNA. CDR3 size: 14 residues. Germline V gene lookup returns CDR1 SNHLY and CDR2 FYNNEI. The CDR3 reads CASSGQGTYQPQHF.

The rearrangement links TRBV12-3 or TRBV12-4 to TRBJ1-2. CDR3 length: 13 residues. Here the CDR3 reads CASGGDRLYGYTF.

This clonotype is called medium-sized based on its frequency. The rearrangement uses TRBV5-6 and TRBJ2-7; no DNA is available, so the TRBD2 call from TCRdb remains unchecked. The CDR3 has 15 residues. Germline CDR1 and CDR2: SGHDT and YYEEEE. The chain's CDR3 is CASSLSLRAFAEQYF.

V gene TRBV29-1 combines with J gene TRBJ1-2; there is no DNA to check the TCRdb D call of TRBD1. CDR1 and CDR2 (germline): SQVTM, ANQGSEA. The CDR3 runs 12 residues. Here the CDR3 reads CSVSGTPYGYTF.

The J gene is TRBJ2-3, the V gene TRBV7-2; the TRBD1 assignment by TCRdb is unverifiable without DNA. Germline V gives CDR1 SGHTA, CDR2 FQGNSA. There are 13 residues in the CDR3. CDR3 sequence: CASSTQGRDTQYF.

The chain carries TRBV7-9 and TRBJ2-5; TCRdb calls TRBD1, which cannot be checked without DNA. Per germline, CDR1 SEHNR and CDR2 FQNEAQ (reference sequence). This CDR3 has 17 residues. The CDR3 reads CASSLAGGGRNRETQYF.

This chain connects TRBV15 to TRBJ1-1; TCRdb outputs TRBD1, but without DNA this stays unchecked. The CDR3 length is 14 residues. Germline CDR1 reads LNHNV; CDR2 reads YYDKDF (reference sequence). The CDR3 spells CATSRTFEGAEAFF. The entire variable domain, with the rest obtained from reference TRBV15 and TRBJ1-1, is as follows: DAMVIQNPRYQVTQFGKPVTLSCSQTLNHNVMYWYQQKSSQAPKLLFHYYDKDFNNEADTPDNFQSRRPNTSFCFLDIRSPGLGDTAMYLCATSRTFEGAEAFFGQGTRLTVV.

The CDR3 reads CASRNRPGTSSYNEQFF. The rearrangement uses TRBV11-2 and TRBJ2-1; TCRdb lists TRBD2, though no DNA is available to test this call. The CDR3 extends over 17 amino acids. Germline CDR1 and CDR2: SGHAT and FQNNGV.

The V and J genes are TRBV12-3 or TRBV12-4 and TRBJ1-2. The CDR3 consists of 14 residues. The CDR3 protein is CASSLAAASYGYTF.

J is TRBJ2-1 and V is TRBV5-6; TCRdb selects TRBD1, and the lack of DNA leaves this call unchecked. Germline values: CDR1 SGHDT, CDR2 YYEEEE. The CDR3 has 14 amino acids. The CDR3 is CASSFIRTGNEQFF.

The V call is TRBV20-1, the J call TRBJ2-2; checking the TCRdb D call of TRBD2 is not possible without DNA. The CDR3 extends over 17 amino acids. The germline CDR1 and CDR2 sequences are DFQATT and SNEGSKA (reference sequence). CDR3 in amino acids: CSARDQGDGGDTGELFF.